A single sample gave rise to the 24 T cell receptor beta chains below, sequenced in a study of shared clonotypes between healthy human individuals. Libraries were prepared by immunoSEQ multiplex PCR; TCRdb keeps only in-frame clonotypes and omits some of them. The table shows about 1 million clones, with about 80% occurring only once. The sample taken for sequencing was memory CD4+ T cells sorted from blood. As to subset: CD45RA-negative fraction. These TCRs come from a man aged 18 to 29 in good health.

Of note for this clone: The same CDR3 can be traced to other DNA sequences in this sample. The CDR3 spells CASSPPAGSYGYTF. The CDR3 nucleotides read TGTGCCAGCTCACCACCGGCGGGTAGCTATGGCTACACCTTC. The J gene is TRBJ1-2, the V gene TRBV18; D gene unclear. With 0 bases removed from V and 4 bases from J, the gap between germline ends came to 9 bases. The CDR3 is 14 residues long. The germline gives CDR1 KGHSH, CDR2 LQKENI.

About this clone: The same CDR3 is also encoded by other DNA sequences in this sample. The chain joins TRBV11-2 to TRBJ1-5, with no clear D. The CDR3 sequence is 13 residues long. Trimming stripped 0 bases from V and 6 bases from J, with 6 bases between. Germline V gives CDR1 SGHAT, CDR2 FQNNGV. The chain's CDR3 is CASSLEGGQPQHF. The CDR3 DNA reads as TGTGCCAGCAGCTTAGAGGGCGGTCAGCCCCAGCATTTT. Looking up the rest from reference TRBV11-2 and TRBJ1-5 gives the full variable domain: EAGVAQSPRYKIIEKRQSVAFWCNPISGHATLYWYQQILGQGPKLLIQFQNNGVVDDSQLPKDRFSAERLKGVDSTLKIQPAKLEDSAVYLCASSLEGGQPQHFGDGTRLSIL.

Only one count was recorded for this clone. The chain combines TRBV19 with TRBJ1-3, with 7 bases aligning to TRBD1. Germline V gives CDR1 LNHDA, CDR2 SQIVND (reference sequence). The CDR3 spans 17 residues. The V gene end was trimmed by 4 bases and the J gene end by 0 bases; junction bases not matched to a gene: 9. CDR3 DNA: TGTGCCAGTAGTAGAACGGGACAGCCAAGCTCTGGAAACACCATATATTTT. As protein: CASSRTGQPSSGNTIYF.

As for this clone: Additional DNA sequences in this sample encode the identical CDR3. V gene TRBV19 combines with J gene TRBJ2-3; TRBD2 matches at 8 bases. After removal of 5 bases from V and 0 bases from J, the junction contained 4 bases not matched to a gene. The CDR3 consists of 15 residues. The germline V gene encodes CDR1 LNHDA and CDR2 SQIVND (reference sequence). CDR3 bases: TGTGCCAGTAGTGCTACTAGCGGTAGCACAGATACGCAGTATTTT. Its protein is CASSATSGSTDTQYF. Full variable domain (remainder filled in from reference TRBV19 and TRBJ2-3): DGGITQSPKYLFRKEGQNVTLSCEQNLNHDAMYWYRQDPGQGLRLIYYSQIVNDFQKGDIAEGYSVSREKKESFPLTVTSAQKNPTAFYLCASSATSGSTDTQYFGPGTRLTVL.

The chain has TRBV2 and TRBJ2-7; D ambiguous. CDR1 SNHLY and CDR2 FYNNEI come from the germline V gene. The CDR3 is 14 amino acids. The V gene lost 0 bases and the J gene lost 3 bases, with 9 bases spanning the gap. CDR3 amino acids: CASSEAGSRYEQYF. In DNA form, the CDR3 reads TGTGCCAGCAGTGAAGCGGGGTCCCGCTACGAGCAGTACTTC.

The count of this clone is one. The chain combines TRBV19 with TRBJ2-2; maybe TRBD1 (5 bases). This CDR3 is 17 amino acids long. V was shortened by 5 bases and J by 2 bases, with 18 bases between the two germline ends. The germline gives CDR1 LNHDA, CDR2 SQIVND (reference sequence). The chain's CDR3 is CASSWGRPHVNTGELFF. CDR3 coding DNA: TGTGCCAGTAGTTGGGGCCGACCCCATGTTAACACCGGGGAGCTGTTTTTT. Full variable domain (rest looked up from reference TRBV19 and TRBJ2-2): DGGITQSPKYLFRKEGQNVTLSCEQNLNHDAMYWYRQDPGQGLRLIYYSQIVNDFQKGDIAEGYSVSREKKESFPLTVTSAQKNPTAFYLCASSWGRPHVNTGELFFGEGSRLTVL.

This clone was picked up a small number of times. The genes are TRBV12-5 and TRBJ2-7, with unresolved D. The CDR3 sequence is 15 residues long. CDR1 is LGHNT and CDR2 is FRNRAP in the germline V gene. The V end lost 6 bases, the J end lost 2 bases, and 17 bases lay between the germline ends. CDR3 sequence: CASGPVHLTPYEQYF. The CDR3 bases are TGTGCTAGTGGCCCGGTACACCTCACACCCTACGAGCAGTACTTC.

The rearrangement links TRBV5-1 to TRBJ2-5; unclear D gene. CDR1 is SGHRS, CDR2 YFSETQ, per germline. The CDR3 consists of 14 residues. Trimming removed 2 bases at V and 2 bases at J, with 10 bases between. For the CDR3, the DNA is TGCGCCAGCAGCTTCCCAGACTTACAAGAGACCCAGTACTTC. This codes for CASSFPDLQETQYF.

J is TRBJ2-5 and V is TRBV7-9; no clear D. Trimming took off 4 bases at V and 1 base at J, with 7 bases between the two ends. The CDR3 length is 13 residues. CDR1 is SEHNR, CDR2 FQNEAQ, per germline (reference sequence). The CDR3 spells CASSSAAQETQYF. The CDR3 DNA reads TGTGCCAGCAGCTCGGCGGCCCAAGAGACCCAGTACTTC.

V and J are TRBV4-2 and TRBJ1-1; D is perhaps TRBD1 (5 bases). Germline V gene sequence: CDR1 LGHNA, CDR2 YNFKEQ. With 1 base removed from V and 5 bases from J, the gap between germline ends came to 14 bases. The CDR3 contains 15 residues. The CDR3 loop reads CASSQVGRVGTEAFF. The CDR3 DNA is TGTGCCAGCAGCCAAGTGGGCAGGGTGGGAACTGAAGCTTTCTTT.

On this clone itself: Other DNA sequences in the same sample also yield this CDR3. This chain links TRBV5-1 with TRBJ2-7, with 7 bases aligning to TRBD1. V lost 4 bases and J lost 4; bases outside the gene matches: 11. The V gene's germline CDR1 is SGHRS and CDR2 YFSETQ. This CDR3 is built from 15 residues. Here the CDR3 reads CASSLEGGVPYEQYF. The CDR3 nucleotides are TGCGCCAGCAGCCTGGAAGGGGGCGTCCCTTACGAGCAGTACTTC. Filled out from reference TRBV5-1 and TRBJ2-7, the complete variable domain reads KAGVTQTPRYLIKTRGQQVTLSCSPISGHRSVSWYQQTPGQGLQFLFEYFSETQRNKGNFPGRFSGRQFSNSRSEMNVSTLELGDSALYLCASSLEGGVPYEQYFGPGTRLTVT.

The chain carries TRBV28 and TRBJ2-5; TRBD2 agrees at 7 bases. The J call is uncertain, as TRBJ2-7 better fits the DNA end. Per germline, CDR1 MDHEN and CDR2 SYDVKM. CDR3 length: 14 amino acids. CDR3 protein: CASSPGLHPYEQYF. DNA of the CDR3: TGTGCCAGCAGCCCGGGACTACATCCCTACGAGCAGTACTTC.

The gene calls are TRBV16 and TRBJ1-4, with D unclear. Germline CDR1 reads KGHSY; CDR2 reads FQNENV. Trimming left V 1 base short and J 3 bases short, with 9 bases between. CDR3 size: 15 residues. CDR3 coding DNA: TGTGCCAGCAGCCAATTTCGGCAGCCTAATGAAAAACTGTTTTTT. This translates into CASSQFRQPNEKLFF. Supplemented by reference TRBV16 and TRBJ1-4, the full variable domain reads GEEVAQTPKHLVRGEGQKAKLYCAPIKGHSYVFWYQQVLKNEFKFLISFQNENVFDETGMPKERFSAKCLPNSPCSLEIQATKLEDSAVYFCASSQFRQPNEKLFFGSGTQLSVL.

The chain has TRBV5-1 and TRBJ2-1; D is uncertain. The germline V gene encodes CDR1 SGHRS and CDR2 YFSETQ. The CDR3 sequence is 13 residues long. V was clipped by 1 base and J by 7 bases, with 9 bases between them. CDR3 in amino acids: CASSLSARNEQFF. In DNA, the CDR3 is TGCGCCAGCAGCTTGAGCGCCAGAAATGAGCAGTTCTTC.

The CDR3: CASSPSYLNTEAFF. The CDR3 nucleotides are TGTGCCAGCAGCCCTTCATATCTTAACACTGAAGCTTTCTTT. This chain connects TRBV14 to TRBJ1-1; unclear D gene. Germline assignment: CDR1 SGHDN and CDR2 FVKESK. There are 14 residues in the CDR3. Trimming took 4 bases from V and 2 from J, leaving 11 bases between them. Together with reference TRBV14 and TRBJ1-1, the CDR3 gives the full variable domain: EAGVTQFPSHSVIEKGQTVTLRCDPISGHDNLYWYRRVMGKEIKFLLHFVKESKQDESGMPNNRFLAERTGGTYSTLKVQPAELEDSGVYFCASSPSYLNTEAFFGQGTRLTVV.

The chain recombines TRBV9 with TRBJ2-1; D gene ambiguous. V was clipped by 4 bases and J by 4 bases, with 15 bases between them. The CDR3 spans 15 residues. The germline V gene encodes CDR1 SGDLS and CDR2 YYNGEE. The CDR3 loop is CASSLMAAPYNEQFF. CDR3 bases: TGTGCCAGCAGCCTCATGGCGGCGCCTTACAATGAGCAGTTCTTC.

This rearrangement joins TRBV7-2 to TRBJ1-2; TRBD1 agrees at 7 bases. After removal of 2 bases from V and 6 bases from J, the junction contained 6 bases not matched to a gene. Germline values: CDR1 SGHTA, CDR2 FQGNSA. The CDR3 is 14 amino acids. The CDR3 reads CASSLSARGDGYTF. The CDR3 DNA reads as TGTGCCAGCAGCTTATCGGCCAGGGGGGATGGCTACACCTTC.

The CDR3 protein is CASSLSGILTYEQYF. The CDR3 DNA follows: TGTGCCAGCAGCCTCTCCGGAATCCTCACTTACGAGCAGTACTTC. V is TRBV7-9 and J is TRBJ2-7, with D unclear. The CDR3 runs to 15 residues. Germline lookup yields CDR1 SEHNR and CDR2 FQNEAQ (reference sequence). Trimming pared 5 bases from V and 4 bases from J, leaving 18 bases between.

The J gene is TRBJ2-7, the V gene TRBV7-9; 8 bases are a match to TRBD2. The germline V gene has CDR1 SEHNR and CDR2 FQNEAQ (reference sequence). CDR3 length: 14 residues. The V gene end was trimmed by 6 bases and the J gene end by 3 bases; junction bases not matched to a gene: 7. This chain's CDR3 is CASRLGGTSYEQYF. The DNA for the CDR3 is TGTGCCAGCAGGCTCGGTGGGACTAGCTACGAGCAGTACTTC.

The chain combines TRBV25-1 with TRBJ1-6; unclear D gene. The CDR3 has 14 residues. CDR1 and CDR2 from the germline V gene are MGHDK and SYGVNS. V gave up 6 bases and J gave up 4 bases, with 10 bases separating them. CDR3 sequence: CASRERPYNSPLHF. The DNA of the CDR3 is TGTGCCAGCAGGGAGAGACCTTATAATTCACCCCTCCACTTT.

The V and J genes are TRBV28 and TRBJ2-3; D is ambiguous. Looked up from germline, CDR1 is MDHEN and CDR2 is SYDVKM. Between the trimmed V and J ends, which lost 6 bases and 0 bases, there was a span of 13 bases. CDR3 length equals 15 residues. The CDR3 nucleotides are TGTGCCAGCAGGTCCGGAACCACTAGCACAGATACGCAGTATTTT. Translated: CASRSGTTSTDTQYF.

This clone was detected a few times. The chain carries TRBV27 and TRBJ1-5; 9 bases fit TRBD1. Germline CDR1 reads MNHEY; CDR2 reads SMNVEV (reference sequence). V trimming: 2 bases; J trimming: 12 bases; junction bases outside the gene matches: 14. The CDR3 consists of 16 residues. CDR3 sequence: CASSLGARTGVASQHF. CDR3 DNA: TGTGCCAGCAGTTTAGGGGCCCGGACAGGGGTTGCTAGCCAGCATTTT.

This clone was seen more than once but under ten times. Additional DNA sequences in this sample encode the identical CDR3. V gene TRBV5-6 combines with J gene TRBJ1-5; D gene unclear. Germline V gene sequence: CDR1 SGHDT, CDR2 YYEEEE. V dropped 0 bases and J dropped 4 bases, with 2 bases sitting between them. The CDR3 runs to 12 residues. CDR3 sequence (DNA): TGTGCCAGCAGCTTGGGTAATCAGCCCCAGCATTTT. This translates into CASSLGNQPQHF.

V gene TRBV5-6 combines with J gene TRBJ1-2; D is unresolved. Germline V gene lookup returns CDR1 SGHDT and CDR2 YYEEEE. V was shortened by 7 bases and J by 7 bases, with 11 bases between the two germline ends. CDR3 size: 11 residues. The CDR3: CASQREGGYTF. In DNA, the CDR3 is TGTGCCAGCCAAAGGGAGGGTGGCTACACCTTC.